These T cell receptor beta chains were read from a single sample in a study of blood T cell repertoires in COVID-19. Libraries were prepared by immunoSEQ multiplex PCR; TCRdb keeps only in-frame clonotypes and omits some of them. The top ten hold more than 8.5% of the sample, which has about 310,000 clones, roughly 87% seen once. Specimen: PBMCs or T cells enriched from blood (not recorded which). The receptor source for this set is a woman aged 18 to 35 who had recovered from COVID-19. Both conserved end residues are part of each CDR3. A D gene is named only where the DNA matches it firmly. Clone size appears in some rows only: once, few, many, or a class for an expanded clone.

size,V,J,D,DNA,CDR3
-,TRBV12-3/TRBV12-4,TRBJ2-5,TRBD2,TGTGCCAGCAGTTTCCGGGGGGGAGAGACCCAGTACTTC,CASSFRGGETQYF
-,TRBV24-1,TRBJ1-2,-,TGTGCCACCAGTGATAGGACATTTTATGGCTACACCTTC,CATSDRTFYGYTF
once,TRBV5-1,TRBJ1-6,-,TGCGCCAGCAGCTTGGGCGCTGATTCGTATAATTCACCCCTCCACTTT,CASSLGADSYNSPLHF
-,TRBV24-1,TRBJ2-1,TRBD2,TGTGCCACCACATCCGGGACTAGCGGGACTCAGTTCTTC,CATTSGTSGTQFF
few,TRBV11-3,TRBJ2-1,TRBD2,TGTGCCAGCAGCTTGGAGGGACTAGCGGGCTACAATGAGCAGTTCTTC,CASSLEGLAGYNEQFF
-,TRBV11-3,TRBJ2-3,-,TGTGCCAGCAGCTTAGGCAGGGCCACAGATACGCAGTATTTT,CASSLGRATDTQYF
-,TRBV5-4,TRBJ1-4,TRBD1,TGTGCCAGCAGCACGACAGGGGGCATCGAGGAACTGTTTTTT,CASSTTGGIEELFF
-,TRBV9,TRBJ1-2,TRBD1,TGTGCCAGCAGCGCCACAGGGGGCAGGCACTATGGCTACACCTTC,CASSATGGRHYGYTF
few,TRBV19,TRBJ2-7,-,TGTGCCAGTAGTAAGGCCGGGACCTACGAGCAGTACTTC,CASSKAGTYEQYF
-,TRBV27,TRBJ2-6,-,TGTGCCAGCAGCCAACCGACAGGATGGGCCTCTGGGGCCAACGTCCTGACTTTC,CASSQPTGWASGANVLTF
-,TRBV15,TRBJ2-3,TRBD2,TGTGCCACCAGCAGAGATTACGGTGGTAGGGGGACTAGCGGGCCCACAGATACGCAGTATTTT,CATSRDYGGRGTSGPTDTQYF
-,TRBV6-5,TRBJ2-7,-,TGTGCCAGCAGTTACTCATCGCCCGGGACCTACGAGCAGTACTTC,CASSYSSPGTYEQYF